The clone carrying this TCR beta chain was recorded once. TCRdb's copy holds only in-frame clones and misses some; the assay was immunoSEQ multiplex PCR. The sample carries about 40,000 clones, about 94% recorded once. These data are taken from a study of T cell changes during pregnancy in multiple sclerosis. CDR1 and CDR2 from the germline V gene are GTSNPN and SVGIG (reference sequence). Trimming shortened V by 5 bases and J by 3 bases, and 15 bases separated the two germline ends. The CDR3 has 14 amino acids. The sequences come from peripheral blood, collected in the third trimester of pregnancy. This sequence originates from a female donor with multiple sclerosis, enrolled in a pregnancy study. The chain uses TRBV30 and TRBJ2-3; D is possibly TRBD1 (6 bases). Here the CDR3 reads CAWGTGRGTDTQYF. CDR3 DNA sequence: TGTGCCTGGGGAACAGGGAGAGGGACAGATACGCAGTATTTT.